Listed here are 26 T cell receptor beta chains from one sample, sequenced in a study of T cell repertoires in aging, cancer and after chemotherapy. Multiplex touch-down PCR with TRB-A/B primers amplified rearranged V-D-J TRB sequences. In TCRdb, the multiplex PCR reads were re-called with MiXCR into one record per CDR3 protein. Seen here are around 780 distinct CDR3 sequences, around 23% observed once, and the top ten hold around 25%. The template was genomic DNA from peripheral blood, not RNA. What was sequenced was blood. These receptors were taken from a human donor with a solid tumor.

Turning to this clonotype: Possible read error: a much larger clone is one base away. The chain combines TRBV7-4 with TRBJ2-7; D remains unclear. The CDR3 sequence is 12 residues long. CDR1 is SGHVT and CDR2 is SQSDAQ in the germline V gene. The CDR3 sequence: CASSADSFEQYF. In DNA form, the CDR3 reads TGTGCCAGTTCCGCAGACTCCTTCGAGCAGTACTTC.

The V and J genes are TRBV20-1 and TRBJ2-1; 7 nucleotides line up with TRBD2. V lost 3 bases and J lost 11; bases outside the gene matches: 13. Germline V CDR1 and CDR2: DFQATT, SNEGSKA (reference sequence). The CDR3 runs 14 residues. CDR3 sequence reads: CSASRTSLSDKQFF. As DNA, the CDR3 is TGCAGTGCTAGCAGGACTAGTCTATCTGATAAGCAGTTCTTC.

The chain couples TRBV28 to TRBJ2-7, with TRBD1 matching 7 bases. V dropped 5 bases and J dropped 0; count of bases not matched to a gene: 10. Germline V gene data show CDR1 as MDHEN and CDR2 as SYDVKM. The CDR3 spans 16 residues. CDR3 coding DNA: TGTGCCAGCAGTCCATTAACGGGACAGAACTCCTACGAGCAGTACTTC. The encoded protein is CASSPLTGQNSYEQYF.

This chain joins TRBV7-2 and TRBJ2-1; 14 bases align to TRBD2. The length of the CDR3 is 17 residues. Trimming took 5 bases from V and 6 from J; bases not matched to a gene: 9. Looked up from germline, CDR1 is SGHTA and CDR2 is FQGNSA. The CDR3 DNA reads as TGTGCCAGCAGCCCGCAGGGACTAGCGGGAGTTGGCAATGAGCAGTTCTTC. It yields the protein CASSPQGLAGVGNEQFF.

This clonotype is categorized as large. This chain uses TRBV7-6 with TRBJ1-6, with D uncertain. V shed 4 bases and J shed 5 bases, with 9 bases lying between them. Germline values: CDR1 SGHVS, CDR2 FNYEAQ. CDR3 length equals 14 residues. In DNA, the CDR3 is TGTGCCAGCAGCTCACAAATACATAATTCACCCCTCCACTTT. It translates to CASSSQIHNSPLHF.

By its share, this clonotype is large (0.1 to 1%). The DNA of the CDR3 is TGTGCCAGCAGCCAGGACAGTCACAATGAGCAGTTCTTC. As protein: CASSQDSHNEQFF. This chain joins TRBV7-2 and TRBJ2-1, with D possibly matching TRBD1 (6 bases). The V end was cut by 5 bases, the J end by 5 bases, with 10 bases between. The CDR3 is made up of 13 amino acids. Germline loops: CDR1 SGHTA, CDR2 FQGNSA.

This clonotype is labeled as large. V is TRBV6-5 and J is TRBJ1-6; TRBD1 matches at 9 bases. V trimming: 4 bases; J trimming: 9 bases; junction bases outside the gene matches: 16. CDR1 and CDR2 from the germline V gene are MNHEY and SVGAGI. The CDR3 totals 18 residues. The CDR3 sequence: CASSLPVPGQGIGSPLHF. In nucleotides, the CDR3 is TGTGCCAGCAGTTTACCAGTCCCGGGACAGGGAATCGGTTCACCCCTCCACTTT.

The rearrangement links TRBV19 to TRBJ1-4, with 11 bases identical to TRBD1. The CDR3 runs 16 residues. Germline trimming cut 5 bases from V and 8 bases from J; bases unmatched to any gene: 10. The V gene's germline CDR1 is LNHDA and CDR2 SQIVND (reference sequence). CDR3 coding DNA: TGTGCCAGTAGTCCGGGACAGGGGGTAGTTCGGGAAAAACTGTTTTTT. It is translated as CASSPGQGVVREKLFF.

The DNA of the CDR3 is TGTGCCAGCAGCTTAGATTTTGGTCGACAGCGCGCCAATGGCTACACCTTC. It is translated as CASSLDFGRQRANGYTF. The rearrangement links TRBV11-2 to TRBJ1-2, with a tentative D call TRBD1 (5 bases). Trimming removed 0 bases at V and 6 bases at J, with 20 bases between. Germline-derived CDR1 and CDR2 are SGHAT and FQNNGV. CDR3 size: 17 residues.

This clonotype was counted only a few times. The chain uses TRBV14 and TRBJ2-1, with D perhaps TRBD2 (5 bases). CDR1 SGHDN and CDR2 FVKESK come from the germline V gene. The CDR3 totals 17 residues. V dropped 1 base and J dropped 4 bases, with 17 bases sitting between them. The CDR3 loop is CASSQVPGIGSYNEQFF. CDR3 DNA: TGTGCCAGCAGCCAAGTACCGGGAATAGGGTCTTACAATGAGCAGTTCTTC.

In this sample, this clonotype turned up a few times. The chain couples TRBV20-1 to TRBJ2-2; 10 nucleotides match TRBD2. Trimming removed 4 bases from V and 0 bases from J; junction bases left unmatched: 5. Germline loops: CDR1 DFQATT, CDR2 SNEGSKA (reference sequence). The CDR3 extends over 16 amino acids. The CDR3 nucleotides read TGCAGTGCTAAGCGGGGGGGATCCACGAACACCGGGGAGCTGTTTTTT. It encodes CSAKRGGSTNTGELFF.

The chain combines TRBV7-9 with TRBJ2-2, with D uncertain. V dropped 6 bases and J dropped 7 bases, with 9 bases sitting between them. Germline lookup yields CDR1 SEHNR and CDR2 FQNEAQ (reference sequence). The CDR3 consists of 12 residues. For the CDR3, the DNA is TGTGCCAGCAGTTCCCTAAGCGGGGAGCTGTTTTTT. This codes for CASSSLSGELFF.

This clonotype has just a few counts. The chain has TRBV24-1 and TRBJ2-2; D gene ambiguous. Trimming stripped 7 bases from V and 1 base from J, with 3 bases between. Germline V lookup: CDR1 KGHDR, CDR2 SFDVKD. CDR3 size: 12 residues. The CDR3 DNA reads as TGTGCCACCAGAAGGAACACCGGGGAGCTGTTTTTT. Translating gives CATRRNTGELFF.

This clonotype is termed hyperexpanded. J is TRBJ2-7 and V is TRBV29-1; 12 nucleotides align to TRBD2. The ends lost 4 bases at V and 5 bases at J; junction bases unmatched: 12. The germline gives CDR1 SQVTM, CDR2 ANQGSEA. CDR3 length equals 16 residues. The CDR3 DNA is TGCAGCGTTGCCGGGCTAGCGGGAGGGACAGTCGACGAGCAGTACTTC. This codes for CSVAGLAGGTVDEQYF.

The chain's CDR3 is CASSMYRAGETQYF. The CDR3 DNA follows: TGTGCCAGCAGCATGTACAGGGCGGGTGAGACCCAGTACTTC. The chain couples TRBV7-9 to TRBJ2-5, with D perhaps matching TRBD1 (6 bases). Germline lookup yields CDR1 SEHNR and CDR2 FQNEAQ (reference sequence). This CDR3 spans 14 amino acids. Trimming took 5 bases from V and 5 from J, leaving 15 bases between them.

This clonotype is large. CDR3 nucleotides: TGTGCCTTCCGGGACGCTGAAGCTTTCTTT. This gives the protein CAFRDAEAFF. The chain combines TRBV30 with TRBJ1-1; maybe TRBD1 (5 bases). V lost 7 bases and J lost 6, with 9 bases in between. The CDR3 length is 10 residues. Germline loops: CDR1 GTSNPN, CDR2 SVGIG (reference sequence).

This clonotype has more than one count but fewer than ten. The chain carries TRBV27 and TRBJ1-4; D ambiguous. The CDR3 has 18 residues. The V and J ends lost 6 bases and 3 bases respectively, with 23 bases between them. Germline V CDR1 and CDR2: MNHEY, SMNVEV (reference sequence). The CDR3 DNA reads as TGTGCCAGCAGCCCCCGGGTGGTTCGCCCCGAAGCTAATGAAAAACTGTTTTTT. Its protein product is CASSPRVVRPEANEKLFF. Variable domain in full (rest from reference TRBV27 and TRBJ1-4): EAQVTQNPRYLITVTGKKLTVTCSQNMNHEYMSWYRQDPGLGLRQIYYSMNVEVTDKGDVPEGYKVSRKEKRNFPLILESPSPNQTSLYFCASSPRVVRPEANEKLFFGSGTQLSVL.

A word on this clonotype: Germline and junction disagree at one end, which may indicate a read error. J is TRBJ1-1 and V is TRBV4-2, with D unresolved. This CDR3 is 15 amino acids long. The V gene's germline CDR1 is LGHNA and CDR2 YNFKEQ. The chain's CDR3 is CASSQDQAADTEAFF. The CDR3 DNA follows: TGCGCCAGCAGCCAAGATCAGGCAGCGGACACTGAAGCTTTCTTT.

This clonotype qualifies as large. The chain combines TRBV29-1 with TRBJ1-4; 10 bases agree with TRBD1. Trimming took 4 bases from V and 5 from J; bases not matched to a gene: 4. The length of the CDR3 is 14 residues. Germline loops: CDR1 SQVTM, CDR2 ANQGSEA. CDR3 loop: CSVAWTGGNEKLFF. For the CDR3, the DNA is TGCAGCGTTGCATGGACAGGGGGAAATGAAAAACTGTTTTTT. The full variable domain, with the rest looked up from reference TRBV29-1 and TRBJ1-4, is SAVISQKPSRDICQRGTSLTIQCQVDSQVTMMFWYRQQPGQSLTLIATANQGSEATYESGFVIDKFPISRPNLTFSTLTVSNMSPEDSSIYLCSVAWTGGNEKLFFGSGTQLSVL.

This clonotype is termed large. The gene calls are TRBV6-5 and TRBJ2-7; 11 nucleotides match TRBD1. CDR3 length: 14 amino acids. Germline trimming cut 6 bases from V and 6 bases from J; bases unmatched to any gene: 7. CDR1 is MNHEY, CDR2 SVGAGI, per germline. For the CDR3, the DNA is TGTGCCAGCAGCCCATCCGGGACAGGGGGCGAGCAGTACTTC. Residues: CASSPSGTGGEQYF.

The chain carries TRBV10-3 and TRBJ1-3, with D perhaps TRBD1 (5 bases). Germline CDR1 is ENHRY and CDR2 is SYGVKD. The CDR3 spans 16 residues. V lost 0 bases, J lost 4 bases, and 13 bases lay in between. CDR3 bases: TGTGCCATCAGTGAGTCGACTCCAGGGCCCGGAAACACCATATATTTT. It encodes CAISESTPGPGNTIYF.

This sequence joins TRBV20-1 and TRBJ1-5; 11 nucleotides match TRBD1. This CDR3 contains 15 residues. V shed 6 bases and J 5 bases; nucleotides not matched to a gene: 9. The germline V gene has CDR1 DFQATT and CDR2 SNEGSKA (reference sequence). The CDR3: CSADSGQGGDQPQHF. CDR3 sequence (DNA): TGCAGTGCGGATTCGGGACAGGGGGGAGATCAGCCCCAGCATTTT.

The gene calls are TRBV11-2 and TRBJ2-3; 7 nucleotides match TRBD1. The CDR3 consists of 16 residues. Trimming at V came to 5 bases and at J to 7 bases, leaving 15 bases not matched to a gene. The germline CDR1 and CDR2 sequences are SGHAT and FQNNGV. CDR3 DNA: TGTGCCAGCAGCCGCCAAGTGGCAGGGGGAACCCATACGCAGTATTTT. Protein sequence: CASSRQVAGGTHTQYF.

In its sample, this clonotype ranks as large. V and J are TRBV29-1 and TRBJ1-2; 9 bases map to TRBD1. This CDR3 is built from 11 residues. CDR1 is SQVTM, CDR2 ANQGSEA, per germline. The trim removed 7 bases at V and 8 bases at J, leaving 5 bases unmatched. The CDR3 region has the DNA TGCAGCGGCACAGGGGGCGAAGGCTACACCTTC. Translated, it gives CSGTGGEGYTF.

This clonotype is categorized as large (0.1 to 1%). The V call is TRBV6-5, the J call TRBJ1-2, with a tentative D call TRBD1 (5 bases). V lost 2 bases to trimming and J lost 2 bases, with 12 bases between them. This CDR3 has 15 residues. Germline V gene lookup returns CDR1 MNHEY and CDR2 SVGAGI. The CDR3 bases are TGTGCCAGCAGTTACGATTCGCGGGGGAACTATGGCTACACCTTC. Translating gives CASSYDSRGNYGYTF.

Of note for this clonotype: This could be a read error, since a much larger clone is one nucleotide away. This rearrangement joins TRBV6-1 to TRBJ1-3; D is unclear. The germline V gene has CDR1 MNHNS and CDR2 SASEGT. This CDR3 spans 13 amino acids. The CDR3 loop is CASIEGHGNTIYF. CDR3 in DNA: TGTGCCAGCATTGAAGGGCACGGAAACACCATATATTTT.